The T cell receptor beta chain described here comes from a study of cytomegalovirus exposure and HLA in healthy donors. Study findings and constraints: With high specificity and sensitivity, the classifier reportedly diagnosed cytomegalovirus status.

A word on this clone: Its cognate antigen is unknown.

The PCR contained 60 Vbeta and 13 Jbeta primers. The repertoire was sequenced with immunoSEQ multiplex PCR; TCRdb's copy has only in-frame clones and lacks some. The sample table sets out around 70,000 clones. This TCR derives from a boy aged 10-17 years in good health and CMV-seronegative. Sequencing was carried out using PBMCs.

Here the CDR3 DNA reads TGTGCCAGCAGACCCAGGGGGGAAGAGACCCAGTACTTC. It is translated as CASRPRGEETQYF. This chain joins TRBV5-4 and TRBJ2-5, with D perhaps TRBD1 (7 bases). V shed 5 bases and J shed 3 bases, with 11 bases lying between them. Per the germline V gene, CDR1 is SGHNT and CDR2 is YYREEE (reference sequence). The CDR3 contains 13 residues.